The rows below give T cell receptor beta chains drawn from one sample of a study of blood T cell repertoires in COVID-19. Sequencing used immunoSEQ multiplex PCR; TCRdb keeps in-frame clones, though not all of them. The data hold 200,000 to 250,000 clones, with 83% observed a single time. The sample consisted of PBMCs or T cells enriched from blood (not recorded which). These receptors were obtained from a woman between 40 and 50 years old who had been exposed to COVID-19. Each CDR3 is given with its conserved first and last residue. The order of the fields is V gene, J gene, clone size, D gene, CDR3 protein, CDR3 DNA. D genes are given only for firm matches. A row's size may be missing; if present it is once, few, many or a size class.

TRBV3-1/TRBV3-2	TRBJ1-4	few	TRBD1	CASSPAGTGGEKLFF	TGTGCCAGCAGCCCGGCGGGGACAGGGGGTGAAAAACTGTTTTTT
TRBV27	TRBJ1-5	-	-	CASSLIAGSVGDQPQHF	TGTGCCAGCAGTTTAATCGCGGGTTCGGTCGGGGATCAGCCCCAGCATTTT
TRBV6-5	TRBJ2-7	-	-	CASSFRGYEQYF	TGTGCCAGCAGTTTCCGAGGGTACGAGCAGTACTTC
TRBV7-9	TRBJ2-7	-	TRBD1	CASSWTGNEQYF	TGTGCCAGCAGCTGGACAGGGAACGAGCAGTACTTC
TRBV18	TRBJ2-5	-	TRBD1	CASSGQGPKETQYF	TGTGCCAGCTCAGGACAGGGACCCAAAGAGACCCAGTACTTC
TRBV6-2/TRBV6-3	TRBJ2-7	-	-	CASSYPDAYEQYF	TGTGCCAGCAGTTACCCAGATGCCTACGAGCAGTACTTC
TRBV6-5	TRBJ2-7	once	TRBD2	CASSYSVGGVYEQYF	TGTGCCAGCAGTTACTCTGTCGGGGGGGTTTACGAGCAGTACTTC
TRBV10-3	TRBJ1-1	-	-	CAISEPGDPEAFF	TGTGCCATCAGTGAGCCAGGGGACCCTGAAGCTTTCTTT
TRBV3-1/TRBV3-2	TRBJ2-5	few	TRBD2	CASSQVTSGGPSQETQYF	TGTGCCAGCAGCCAAGTGACTAGCGGGGGGCCGTCCCAAGAGACCCAGTACTTC
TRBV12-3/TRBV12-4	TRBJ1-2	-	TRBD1	CASSDRGFGYTF	TGTGCCAGCAGTGACAGGGGGTTCGGCTACACCTTC
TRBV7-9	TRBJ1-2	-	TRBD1	CASSDQGANGYTF	TGTGCCAGCAGCGACCAGGGGGCTAACGGCTACACCTTC
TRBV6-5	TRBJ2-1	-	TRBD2	CASSYWVAGGYNEQFF	TGTGCCAGCAGTTACTGGGTAGCGGGGGGTTACAATGAGCAGTTCTTC
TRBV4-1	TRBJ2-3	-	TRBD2	CASSQALPSGGRRDTQYF	TGCGCCAGCAGCCAAGCTTTGCCTAGCGGGGGGCGAAGGGATACGCAGTATTTT
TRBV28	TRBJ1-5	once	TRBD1	CASSPPGQGNQPQHF	TGTGCCAGCAGTCCCCCAGGACAGGGCAATCAGCCCCAGCATTTT
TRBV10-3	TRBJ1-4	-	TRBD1	CATSDRARANEKLFF	TGTGCCACTTCGGACAGGGCAAGGGCTAATGAAAAACTGTTTTTT
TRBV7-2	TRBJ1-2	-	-	CASSLGLSYYGYTF	TGTGCCAGCAGCTTAGGGCTTAGCTACTATGGCTACACCTTC
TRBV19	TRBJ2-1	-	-	CAIGGSNREQFF	TGTGCCATCGGGGGTTCCAACCGTGAGCAGTTCTTC
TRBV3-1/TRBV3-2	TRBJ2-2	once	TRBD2	CASSHTAGGSNTGELFF	TGTGCCAGCAGCCACACAGCGGGGGGGTCGAACACCGGGGAGCTGTTTTTT
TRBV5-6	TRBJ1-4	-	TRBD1	CASSAAGGQGDEKLFF	TGTGCCAGCAGCGCGGCGGGGGGACAGGGGGATGAAAAACTGTTTTTT
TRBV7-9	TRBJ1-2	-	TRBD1	CASKGQGASGYTF	TGTGCCAGCAAGGGACAGGGGGCGTCTGGCTACACCTTC
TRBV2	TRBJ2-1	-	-	CASEDNEQFF	TGTGCCAGCGAGGACAATGAGCAGTTCTTC
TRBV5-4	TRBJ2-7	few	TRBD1	CASSPTGLGNEQYF	TGTGCCAGCAGCCCGACAGGGTTGGGCAACGAGCAGTACTTC
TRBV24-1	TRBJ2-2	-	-	CATSAPGTNTGELFF	TGTGCCACCAGCGCCCCGGGGACGAACACCGGGGAGCTGTTTTTT
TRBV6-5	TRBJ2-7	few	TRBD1	CASSPGTGRYEQYF	TGTGCCAGCAGTCCCGGGACAGGGAGGTACGAGCAGTACTTC
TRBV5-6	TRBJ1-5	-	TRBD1	CASSLQGAETSNQPQHF	TGTGCCAGCAGCCTACAGGGGGCCGAAACTAGCAATCAGCCCCAGCATTTT
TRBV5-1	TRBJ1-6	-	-	CASSLGQRNSPLHF	TGCGCCAGCAGCTTAGGACAGCGAAATTCACCCCTCCACTTT
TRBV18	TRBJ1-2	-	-	CASSPIDGDYGYTF	TGTGCCAGCTCACCCATCGACGGGGACTATGGCTACACCTTC
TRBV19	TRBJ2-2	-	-	CASTVRQVVGTGELFF	TGTGCCAGTACCGTTCGACAGGTTGTTGGTACCGGGGAGCTGTTTTTT
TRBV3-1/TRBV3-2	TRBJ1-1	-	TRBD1	CASSPTDRESTEAFF	TGTGCCAGCAGCCCTACGGACAGGGAGTCCACTGAAGCTTTCTTT
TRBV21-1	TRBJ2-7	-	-	CASSKEAGEQYF	TGTGCCAGCAGCAAAGAGGCGGGGGAGCAGTACTTC
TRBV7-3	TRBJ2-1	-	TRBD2	CASSAGPSGGSSYNEQFF	TGTGCCAGCAGCGCCGGACCTAGCGGGGGGAGCTCCTACAATGAGCAGTTCTTC
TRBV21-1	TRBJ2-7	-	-	CASSKWRDRPSYEQYF	TGTGCCAGCAGCAAATGGAGGGACAGACCGTCCTACGAGCAGTACTTC
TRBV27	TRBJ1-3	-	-	CASSLFGASLSGNTIYF	TGTGCCAGCAGTTTATTTGGGGCGTCCCTCTCTGGAAACACCATATATTTT
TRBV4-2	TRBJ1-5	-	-	CASSQGTGNQPQHF	TGTGCCAGCAGCCAAGGTACGGGCAATCAGCCCCAGCATTTT
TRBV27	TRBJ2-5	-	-	CASSSPNQAVQETQYF	TGTGCCAGCAGTTCCCCGAACCAAGCGGTCCAAGAGACCCAGTACTTC
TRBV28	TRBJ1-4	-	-	CASRQRGEKLFF	TGTGCCAGCAGACAAAGGGGAGAAAAACTGTTTTTT
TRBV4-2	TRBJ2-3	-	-	CASSQTLGDTQYF	TGTGCCAGCAGCCAAACCCTCGGGGATACGCAGTATTTT
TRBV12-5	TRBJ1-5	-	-	CASGPSDSMPQHF	TGTGCTAGTGGTCCCTCAGACAGTATGCCCCAGCATTTT
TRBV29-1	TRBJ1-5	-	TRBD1	CSAVGQGDQPQHF	TGCAGCGCGGTGGGACAGGGGGACCAGCCCCAGCATTTT
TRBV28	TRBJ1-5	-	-	CASSQTLWRPQHF	TGTGCCAGCAGTCAAACACTATGGAGGCCCCAGCATTTT
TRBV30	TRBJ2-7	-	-	CAWTGEGRSPYEQYF	TGTGCCTGGACCGGTGAAGGGAGGAGTCCCTACGAGCAGTACTTC
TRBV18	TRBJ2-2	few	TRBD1	CASSRDRSNTGELFF	TGTGCCAGCTCACGGGACAGGTCCAACACCGGGGAGCTGTTTTTT
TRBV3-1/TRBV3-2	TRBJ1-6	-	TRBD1	CASSPRGTVNSPLHF	TGTGCCAGCAGTCCGAGGGGGACAGTCAATTCACCCCTCCACTTT
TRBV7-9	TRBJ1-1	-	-	CASSLGKGENTEAFF	TGTGCCAGCAGCCTTGGGAAGGGGGAGAACACTGAAGCTTTCTTT
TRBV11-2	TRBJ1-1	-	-	CASSSAATEAFF	TGTGCCAGCAGCTCCGCGGCGACTGAAGCTTTCTTT
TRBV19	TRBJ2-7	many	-	CASSIDSVTSYEQYF	TGTGCCAGTAGTATAGATTCCGTTACTTCCTACGAGCAGTACTTC
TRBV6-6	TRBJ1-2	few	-	CASSAEGGFFYYGYTF	TGTGCCAGCAGTGCAGAGGGAGGCTTCTTCTACTATGGCTACACCTTC
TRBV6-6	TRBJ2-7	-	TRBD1	CASSSWDRAPYEQYF	TGTGCCAGCAGTTCCTGGGACAGGGCCCCCTACGAGCAGTACTTC
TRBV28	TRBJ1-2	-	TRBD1	CASIRQGNYGYTF	TGTGCCAGCATCAGACAGGGGAACTATGGCTACACCTTC
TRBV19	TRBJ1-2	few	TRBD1	CASSIVGTVYGYTF	TGTGCCAGTAGTATAGTCGGGACAGTCTATGGCTACACCTTC
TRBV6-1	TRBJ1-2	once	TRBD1	CASSEQGDYGYTF	TGTGCCAGCAGTGAGCAGGGGGACTATGGCTACACCTTC
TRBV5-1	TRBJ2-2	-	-	CASSLGGATNTGELFF	TGCGCCAGCAGCTTGGGTGGGGCGACGAACACCGGGGAGCTGTTTTTT
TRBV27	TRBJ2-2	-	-	CASSAQGWTGELFF	TGTGCCAGCAGTGCACAGGGATGGACCGGGGAGCTGTTTTTT
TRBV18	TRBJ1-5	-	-	CASSPRQGHADINQPQHF	TGTGCCAGCTCACCGAGGCAGGGCCATGCCGACATCAATCAGCCCCAGCATTTT
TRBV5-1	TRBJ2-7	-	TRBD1	CASSQGQGVPYEQYF	TGCGCCAGCAGCCAAGGACAGGGGGTCCCCTACGAGCAGTACTTC
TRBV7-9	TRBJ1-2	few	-	CASSAQAGAEGYTF	TGTGCCAGCAGCGCTCAGGCGGGGGCGGAGGGCTACACCTTC
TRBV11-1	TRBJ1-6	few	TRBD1	CASSPRDRGLPSLHF	TGTGCCAGCAGCCCCCGGGACAGGGGGCTTCCATCCCTCCACTTT
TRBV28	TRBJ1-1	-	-	CASLWRANTEAFF	TGTGCCAGCCTTTGGCGGGCGAACACTGAAGCTTTCTTT
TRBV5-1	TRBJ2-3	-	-	CASSFYTTTDTQYF	TGCGCCAGCAGCTTCTATACTACCACAGATACGCAGTATTTT